This record covers a single T cell receptor beta chain. V was pared by 0 bases and J by 8 bases, with 8 bases between. The CDR3 totals 13 residues. This sample was taken from a study of blood T cell repertoires in COVID-19. Authors' methods: Estimation of nucleated cell counts was performed using reference gene primer amplification. Profiled with immunoSEQ multiplex PCR; TCRdb holds only in-frame clones, not every one. V and J calls and clone size follow that table, whereas D and trimming were derived from the DNA. Of 85,000 to 100,000 clones listed, more than 65% are singletons. The V gene is TRBV12-3 or TRBV12-4, the J gene TRBJ2-1; perhaps TRBD2 as D (6 bases). The sample taken for sequencing was peripheral blood. The sequence was collected from a woman of 80 years or more with active or convalescent COVID-19. The CDR3 here is CASSLATSYEQFF. DNA of the CDR3: TGTGCCAGCAGTTTAGCGACTAGTTATGAGCAGTTCTTC.